This TCR beta chain was recorded in a study of blood T cells in healthy people across ages. This CDR3 is 12 amino acids long. Trimming took off 6 bases at V and 5 bases at J, with 10 bases between the two ends. Germline values: CDR1 SQVTM, CDR2 ANQGSEA. This clonotype was found a few times. Combining a sample-barcoded 5' primer with a J-beta primer mix, a second PCR ran for roughly 6 to 12 cycles. TCRdb independently ran MiXCR on the 5' RACE reads; one entry per CDR3 protein. The repertoire holds around 320,000 distinct CDR3 sequences, with 27% as singletons. The source of this sequence is a woman aged 65 to 85 in good health. The genes are TRBV29-1 and TRBJ1-4; D perhaps matches TRBD1 (6 bases). Material: blood. The CDR3 sequence is CSVGGGNEKLFF. The CDR3 DNA reads as TGCAGCGTGGGGGGCGGAAATGAAAAACTGTTTTTT.